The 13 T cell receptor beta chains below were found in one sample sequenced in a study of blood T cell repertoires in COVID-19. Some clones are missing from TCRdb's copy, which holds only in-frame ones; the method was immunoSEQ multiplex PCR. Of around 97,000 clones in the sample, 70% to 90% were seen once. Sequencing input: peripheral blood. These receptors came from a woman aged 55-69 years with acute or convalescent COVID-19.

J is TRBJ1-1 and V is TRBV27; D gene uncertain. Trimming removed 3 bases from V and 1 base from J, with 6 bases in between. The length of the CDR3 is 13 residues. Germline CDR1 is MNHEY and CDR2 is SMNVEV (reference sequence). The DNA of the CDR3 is TGTGCCAGCAGTTTTAAGAGGAACACTGAAGCTTTCTTT. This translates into CASSFKRNTEAFF.

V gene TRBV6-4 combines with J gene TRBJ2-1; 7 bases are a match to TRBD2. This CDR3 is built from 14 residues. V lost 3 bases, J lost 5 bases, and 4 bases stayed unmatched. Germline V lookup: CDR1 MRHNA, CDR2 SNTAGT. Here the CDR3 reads CASSEAGAHNEQFF. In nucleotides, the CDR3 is TGTGCCAGCAGTGAGGCGGGAGCTCACAATGAGCAGTTCTTC.

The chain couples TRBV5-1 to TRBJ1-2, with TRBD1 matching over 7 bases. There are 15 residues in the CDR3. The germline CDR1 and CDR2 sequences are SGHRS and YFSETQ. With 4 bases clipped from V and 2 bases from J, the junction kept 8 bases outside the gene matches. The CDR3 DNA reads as TGCGCCAGCAGCCCAGTCATGGACAGGAACTATGGCTACACCTTC. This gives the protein CASSPVMDRNYGYTF.

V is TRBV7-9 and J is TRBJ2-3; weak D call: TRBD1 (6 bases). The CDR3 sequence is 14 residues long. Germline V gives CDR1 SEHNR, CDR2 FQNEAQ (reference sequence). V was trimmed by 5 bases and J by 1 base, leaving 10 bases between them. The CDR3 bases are TGTGCCAGCAGCCGTGGGGGCGGCACAGATACGCAGTATTTT. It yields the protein CASSRGGGTDTQYF.

The CDR3 sequence is CASSLEWGTSTDTQYF. CDR3 bases: TGTGCCAGCAGCTTGGAGTGGGGGACTAGCACAGATACGCAGTATTTT. This chain connects TRBV5-5 to TRBJ2-3, with D maybe TRBD2 (6 bases). Germline assignment: CDR1 SGHKS and CDR2 YYEKEE (reference sequence). V was shortened by 0 bases and J by 0 bases, with 11 bases between the two germline ends. The CDR3 contains 16 residues.

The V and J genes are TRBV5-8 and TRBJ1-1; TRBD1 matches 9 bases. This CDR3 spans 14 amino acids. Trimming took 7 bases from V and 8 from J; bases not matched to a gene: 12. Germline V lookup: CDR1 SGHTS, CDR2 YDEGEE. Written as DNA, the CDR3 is TGTGCCAGCGGTCCGGGACAGGGAGAGAAAGAAGCTTTCTTT. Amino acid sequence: CASGPGQGEKEAFF.

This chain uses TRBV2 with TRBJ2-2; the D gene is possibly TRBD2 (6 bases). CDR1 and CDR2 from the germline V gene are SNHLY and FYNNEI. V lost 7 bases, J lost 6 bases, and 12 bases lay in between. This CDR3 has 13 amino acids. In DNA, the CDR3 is TGTGCCAGCAATAGCGGCTCCTCCGGGGAGCTGTTTTTT. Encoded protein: CASNSGSSGELFF.

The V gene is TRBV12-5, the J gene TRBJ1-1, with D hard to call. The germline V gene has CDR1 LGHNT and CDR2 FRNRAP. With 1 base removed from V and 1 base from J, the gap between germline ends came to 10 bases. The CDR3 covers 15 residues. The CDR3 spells CASGLGVSGNTEAFF. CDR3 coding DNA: TGTGCTAGTGGTTTGGGCGTCAGCGGGAACACTGAAGCTTTCTTT.

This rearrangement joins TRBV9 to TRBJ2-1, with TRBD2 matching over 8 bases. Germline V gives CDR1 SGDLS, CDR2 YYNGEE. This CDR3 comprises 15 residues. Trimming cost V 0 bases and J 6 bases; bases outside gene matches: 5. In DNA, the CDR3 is TGTGCCAGCAGCGTAGTCGGGACTAGACTCAATGAGCAGTTCTTC. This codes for CASSVVGTRLNEQFF.

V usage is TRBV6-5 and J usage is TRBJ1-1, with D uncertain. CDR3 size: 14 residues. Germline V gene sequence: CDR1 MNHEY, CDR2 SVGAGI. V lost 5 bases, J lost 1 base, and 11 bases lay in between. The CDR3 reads CASSRLPENTEAFF. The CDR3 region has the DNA TGTGCCAGCAGTCGTCTTCCAGAGAACACTGAAGCTTTCTTT.

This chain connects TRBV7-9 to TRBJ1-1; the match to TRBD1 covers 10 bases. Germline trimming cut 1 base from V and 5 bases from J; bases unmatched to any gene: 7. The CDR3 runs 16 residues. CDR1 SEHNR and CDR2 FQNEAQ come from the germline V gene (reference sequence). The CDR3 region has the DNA TGTGCCAGCAGCTTAGGCGACAGGGGGCGCGTAACTGAAGCTTTCTTT. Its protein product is CASSLGDRGRVTEAFF.

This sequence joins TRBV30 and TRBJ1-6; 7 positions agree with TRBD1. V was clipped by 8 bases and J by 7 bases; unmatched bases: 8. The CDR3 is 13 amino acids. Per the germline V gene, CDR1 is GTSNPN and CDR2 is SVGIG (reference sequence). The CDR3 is CAEGRQGNSPLHF. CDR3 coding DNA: TGTGCCGAGGGACGACAGGGAAATTCACCCCTCCACTTT.

Written as DNA, the CDR3 is TGTGCCACCAGCAGAGAGAGGACAGCAAATGAAAAACTGTTTTTT. This translates into CATSRERTANEKLFF. The rearrangement uses TRBV15 and TRBJ1-4; possibly TRBD1 for D (6 bases). Deletions cut 0 bases from V and 5 bases from J, with 10 bases between. The CDR3 length is 15 residues. Germline V gene data show CDR1 as LNHNV and CDR2 as YYDKDF (reference sequence).